These 11 T cell receptor beta chains originate from one sample sequenced in a study of blood T cell repertoires in COVID-19. Sequenced by immunoSEQ multiplex PCR; TCRdb stores in-frame clones only, minus some. The sample includes a few hundred thousand clones, approximately 84% of them seen just once. Material for sequencing was PBMCs or T cells enriched from blood (not recorded which). The source is a woman aged 25 to 39 who had recovered from COVID-19.

This chain uses TRBV28 with TRBJ1-4, with 11 bases lining up with TRBD1. This CDR3 is 14 amino acids long. Trimming took 6 bases from V and 7 from J; bases not matched to a gene: 4. Germline loops: CDR1 MDHEN, CDR2 SYDVKM. CDR3 residues: CASSRDRGIEKLFF. As DNA, the CDR3 is TGTGCCAGCAGCCGGGACAGGGGGATTGAAAAACTGTTTTTT.

CDR3 region: CASSLRASGSYNEQFF. DNA for the CDR3: TGTGCCAGCAGCTTAAGGGCTAGCGGGAGCTACAATGAGCAGTTCTTC. This chain uses TRBV7-2 with TRBJ2-1; TRBD2 matches at 10 bases. With V trimmed by 2 bases and J by 3 bases, 4 bases remained unmatched. CDR1 and CDR2 (germline): SGHTA, FQGNSA. This CDR3 spans 16 amino acids.

Here the CDR3 reads CASSERTSGSSTDTQYF. CDR3 coding DNA: TGTGCCAGCAGTGAACGGACTAGCGGGAGCAGTACAGATACGCAGTATTTT. The chain recombines TRBV6-1 with TRBJ2-3; 13 bases are shared with TRBD2. Germline V CDR1 and CDR2: MNHNS, SASEGT. The CDR3 totals 17 residues. V lost 2 bases to trimming and J lost 3 bases; unmatched junction nucleotides: 5.

The chain couples TRBV19 to TRBJ2-3, with 10 positions matching TRBD2. The CDR3 extends over 15 amino acids. Trimming took 5 bases from V and 2 from J; bases not matched to a gene: 4. The germline gives CDR1 LNHDA, CDR2 SQIVND (reference sequence). The CDR3 DNA sequence: TGTGCCAGTAGTGATAGCGGGAGGACCACAGATACGCAGTATTTT. It encodes CASSDSGRTTDTQYF.

This chain joins TRBV19 and TRBJ1-2, with D possibly TRBD1 on 5 matching bases. With 1 base removed from V and 8 bases from J, the gap between germline ends came to 14 bases. The length of the CDR3 is 14 residues. Germline CDR1 reads LNHDA; CDR2 reads SQIVND (reference sequence). CDR3 DNA sequence: TGTGCCAGTAGTATAGGCAGGGAGGCGAGCGGCTACACCTTC. Amino acid sequence: CASSIGREASGYTF.

The chain combines TRBV2 with TRBJ2-1, with 7 bases identical to TRBD1. Germline loops: CDR1 SNHLY, CDR2 FYNNEI. The CDR3 has 13 amino acids. V shed 4 bases and J 8 bases; nucleotides not matched to a gene: 5. The CDR3 loop is CASSVRGLDEQFF. CDR3 sequence (DNA): TGTGCCAGCAGTGTAAGGGGGCTGGATGAGCAGTTCTTC.

The chain couples TRBV3-1 (or the pseudogene TRBV3-2) to TRBJ2-7; D uncertain. Trimming took 2 bases from V and 2 from J, leaving 10 bases between them. Germline CDR1 LGHDT, CDR2 YNNKEL (reference sequence). This CDR3 region has 14 residues. The CDR3 sequence is CASSQLVRPYEQYF. CDR3 nucleotides: TGTGCCAGCAGCCAACTCGTGCGTCCCTACGAGCAGTACTTC.

The J gene is TRBJ2-1, the V gene TRBV27, with 8 positions matching TRBD2. CDR1 and CDR2 (germline): MNHEY, SMNVEV (reference sequence). The CDR3 consists of 14 residues. V shed 3 bases, J shed 9 bases, and the junction held 7 bases outside the gene matches. The CDR3 loop reads CASSFAAGGGEQFF. CDR3 coding DNA: TGTGCCAGCAGTTTTGCTGCGGGAGGAGGTGAGCAGTTCTTC.

The rearrangement links TRBV7-8 to TRBJ1-2; 7 nucleotides line up with TRBD1. The CDR3 is made up of 15 amino acids. Germline CDR1 SGHVS, CDR2 FQNEAQ. The ends lost 4 bases at V and 0 bases at J; junction bases unmatched: 5. The CDR3 sequence: CASSWGTVTNYGYTF. The CDR3 nucleotides are TGTGCCAGCAGCTGGGGGACAGTTACTAACTATGGCTACACCTTC.

The V call is TRBV3-1 (or the pseudogene TRBV3-2), the J call TRBJ2-1; possible D gene TRBD2, 6 bases. Trimming shortened V by 0 bases and J by 4 bases, and 16 bases separated the two germline ends. The germline CDR1 and CDR2 sequences are LGHDT and YNNKEL (reference sequence). The CDR3 contains 17 residues. CDR3 bases: TGTGCCAGCAGCCAAGAGGGACTCCAAGCCGTTTACAATGAGCAGTTCTTC. It yields the protein CASSQEGLQAVYNEQFF.

The table lists this clone with a count of one. The J gene is TRBJ1-2, the V gene TRBV5-1, with D unresolved. V lost 5 bases, J lost 4 bases, and 21 bases lay in between. CDR3 length: 16 residues. The V gene's germline CDR1 is SGHRS and CDR2 YFSETQ. Here the CDR3 reads CASRQIPAVGIYGYTF. In DNA form, the CDR3 reads TGCGCCAGCAGACAGATCCCTGCGGTCGGGATCTATGGCTACACCTTC.